The rows below give T cell receptor beta chains drawn from one sample of a study of CD8+ T cells in alopecia areata. TCRdb's table, derived via immunoSEQ multiplex PCR, lists solely in-frame clones and lacks some. The sample contains about 200,000 clones, roughly three fifths of which appear only once. Sequenced here: CD4+ T cells sorted from blood, sampled at week 4, from a patient treated with tofacitinib. These receptors came from a human donor with alopecia areata. CDR3s include the opening cysteine and the closing phenylalanine or tryptophan. The D gene is left open where the match is weak. Clone sizes are given selectively: once, few, many, or a class where the clone is expanded.

size,V,D,J,DNA,CDR3
-,TRBV7-9,TRBD1,TRBJ1-6,TGTGCCAGCAGCGACAGGGGGGTTTCACCCCTCCACTTT,CASSDRGVSPLHF
-,TRBV7-9,-,TRBJ2-6,TGTGCCAGCAGCTTAACGTCCGGAGCCAACGTCCTGACTTTC,CASSLTSGANVLTF
-,TRBV14,-,TRBJ1-2,TGTGCCAGCAGCCAAGACATTAAGGGGGACTATGGCTACACCTTC,CASSQDIKGDYGYTF
few,TRBV5-1,-,TRBJ2-5,TGCGCCAGCAGCTTGGGGACAGATGTCCAAGAGACCCAGTACTTC,CASSLGTDVQETQYF
-,TRBV15,-,TRBJ1-1,TGTGCCACCAGCAGAGAGGCCGGCAGGCGCCACACTGAAGCTTTCTTT,CATSREAGRRHTEAFF
few,TRBV7-2,TRBD2,TRBJ2-3,TGTGCCAGCAGCTCGCCCGGGACTAGGTCAGATACGCAGTATTTT,CASSSPGTRSDTQYF
-,TRBV6-6,-,TRBJ2-7,TGTACCAGCAGTTACTCGGGTGAGCAGTACTTC,CTSSYSGEQYF
-,TRBV7-2,-,TRBJ1-1,TGTGCCAGCAGCTTAGCGGTGGGGGCCACTGAAGCTTTCTTT,CASSLAVGATEAFF
-,TRBV19,-,TRBJ1-6,TGTGCCAGTAGCGCAGGAGGGTTACGTGGAAGGGCCCTCCACTTT,CASSAGGLRGRALHF
-,TRBV29-1,-,TRBJ2-7,TGCAGCGTTGACATTGGACAGACCTACGAGCAGTACTTC,CSVDIGQTYEQYF
few,TRBV4-1,-,TRBJ2-3,TGCGCCAGCAGCCAAGGACTGAACACAGATACGCAGTATTTT,CASSQGLNTDTQYF
few,TRBV27,TRBD1,TRBJ2-2,TGTGCCAGCAGTTCACAGGGGGCCGGGGAGCTGTTTTTT,CASSSQGAGELFF
-,TRBV5-4,-,TRBJ1-4,TGTGCCAGCAGCTTTGGGCTTAATGAAAAACTGTTTTTT,CASSFGLNEKLFF
-,TRBV9,-,TRBJ2-2,TGTGCCAGCAGCGAGGGAGGAGGCCCTACCGGGGAGCTGTTTTTT,CASSEGGGPTGELFF
-,TRBV29-1,-,TRBJ2-7,TGCAGCGTTGCGGTGCCGGGAAGAGCGTGGGCCCCAGACAGTCCCTACGAGCAGTACTTC,CSVAVPGRAWAPDSPYEQYF
-,TRBV15,-,TRBJ1-3,TGTGCCACCAGCAGAGATCTGCCGGGCAGAACTGGAAACACCATATATTTT,CATSRDLPGRTGNTIYF
-,TRBV4-2,TRBD2,TRBJ2-7,TGTGCCAGCAGCCAGGCCTACCGCAAGACTAGCGGGGGCCATAGGAGCTCCTACGAGCAGTACTTC,CASSQAYRKTSGGHRSSYEQYF
-,TRBV7-9,-,TRBJ1-2,TGTGCCAGCAGCGAAATCAGGGCCCCGGGGGGCTACACCTTC,CASSEIRAPGGYTF
-,TRBV4-1,TRBD2,TRBJ2-1,TGCGCCAGCAGCCCCCTACTAGCGGGCAACGGGGATGAGCAGTTCTTC,CASSPLLAGNGDEQFF
-,TRBV4-1,-,TRBJ2-7,TGCGCCAGCAGCCAACTCCTGCGCAGGGGAGGCGAGCAGTACTTC,CASSQLLRRGGEQYF
-,TRBV29-1,TRBD2,TRBJ2-7,TGCAGCGTTTCCTGGCGGGGGTCCGAGCAGTACTTC,CSVSWRGSEQYF
-,TRBV5-1,-,TRBJ2-2,TGCGCCAGCACGTTGGGGGAAGTTACCGGGGAGCTGTTTTTT,CASTLGEVTGELFF
few,TRBV18,TRBD1,TRBJ2-6,TGTGCCAGCTCACCACTGGACAGGGTCCGGGCCAACGTCCTGACTTTC,CASSPLDRVRANVLTF
-,TRBV28,-,TRBJ2-1,TGTGCCAGCAACATTATCGGCCGGGGGGAGCAGTTCTTC,CASNIIGRGEQFF
-,TRBV29-1,-,TRBJ1-2,TGCAGCGTTGCCGCTGGTGGCTACACCTTC,CSVAAGGYTF
-,TRBV4-2,-,TRBJ1-5,TGTGCCAGCAGCCAAGATGGAAGCAATCAGCCCCAGCATTTT,CASSQDGSNQPQHF
few,TRBV19,-,TRBJ2-7,TGTGCCAGTAGTATCGGCAGGGGCTACGAGCAGTACTTC,CASSIGRGYEQYF